The 20 T cell receptor beta chains in this list originate from one sample, sequenced in a study of graft-versus-host responses after intestinal transplantation. Intraepithelial and lamina propria lymphocytes were freed from processed graft tissue. Clones were read by immunoSEQ multiplex PCR, and TCRdb kept only the in-frame ones, dropping some. The data contain approximately 16,000 clones, roughly 82% of them singletons. Sequencing used ileum tissue, obtained 17 days after transplant. These TCRs come from a human patient who received an intestinal transplant, so some T cells may come from the graft donor.

This chain uses TRBV5-6 with TRBJ1-4; no definite D call. The V end was cut by 1 base, the J end by 8 bases, with 6 bases between. The length of the CDR3 is 12 residues. Germline V gives CDR1 SGHDT, CDR2 YYEEEE. The CDR3 reads CASSLPGEKLFF. CDR3 sequence (DNA): TGTGCCAGCAGCTTGCCCGGGGAAAAACTGTTTTTT.

V usage is TRBV7-8 and J usage is TRBJ2-5; 9 bases are shared with TRBD2. Germline V lookup: CDR1 SGHVS, CDR2 FQNEAQ. The V gene end was trimmed by 5 bases and the J gene end by 5 bases; junction bases not matched to a gene: 12. The CDR3 sequence is 16 residues long. DNA for the CDR3: TGTGCCAGCAGCCAAAATGCGGGGGGGCCTAGGGAGACCCAGTACTTC. Translation: CASSQNAGGPRETQYF.

The CDR3 nucleotides read TGTGCCAGCAGTTGGGACTACCGCGGCGGGGAGCTGTTTTTT. It encodes CASSWDYRGGELFF. The chain couples TRBV6-6 to TRBJ2-2; 7 nucleotides match TRBD2. CDR3 length: 14 amino acids. The V and J ends lost 4 bases and 7 bases, in that order; junction bases with no gene match: 6. Per germline, CDR1 MNHNY and CDR2 SVGAGI (reference sequence).

The CDR3 nucleotides read TGCGCCAGCAGCCGGGACAGGGGACAGCCCCAGCATTTT. It yields the protein CASSRDRGQPQHF. The chain has TRBV4-3 and TRBJ1-5, with 10 bases fitting TRBD1. This CDR3 is built from 13 residues. The J segment lost 7 bases and the V segment lost 4 bases, leaving 1 base of the junction unmatched. Germline loops: CDR1 LGHNA, CDR2 YSLEER.

The chain combines TRBV18 with TRBJ2-2, with D tentatively TRBD1 (5 bases). V lost 2 bases and J 0 bases, leaving 10 bases between the germline ends. The CDR3 runs 16 residues. Germline V gives CDR1 KGHSH, CDR2 LQKENI. The CDR3 DNA reads TGTGCCAGCTCACCAGGCCCCAGGGCGAACACCGGGGAGCTGTTTTTT. The encoded protein is CASSPGPRANTGELFF.

V usage is TRBV9 and J usage is TRBJ2-5; weak D call: TRBD1 (6 bases). The CDR3 extends over 14 amino acids. CDR1 and CDR2 (germline): SGDLS, YYNGEE. Trimming left V 3 bases short and J 5 bases short, with 14 bases between. For the CDR3, the DNA is TGTGCCAGCAGCGCCAACAGGGCCGGGGAGACCCAGTACTTC. Translated, it gives CASSANRAGETQYF.

The count of this clone is one. The chain combines TRBV6-6 with TRBJ2-1, with a possible D match to TRBD2 (6 bases). The CDR3 runs 15 residues. Germline assignment: CDR1 MNHNY and CDR2 SVGAGI (reference sequence). The V end lost 7 bases, the J end lost 7 bases, and 20 bases lay between the germline ends. For the CDR3, the DNA is TGTGCCAGCACATATAGGTTGGGGACTCCTAATGAGCAGTTCTTC. Its translation is CASTYRLGTPNEQFF.

V gene TRBV4-1 combines with J gene TRBJ1-6, with D uncertain. CDR3 length: 14 residues. Germline V gene lookup returns CDR1 MGHRA and CDR2 YSYEKL. V shed 1 base and J shed 7 bases, with 8 bases lying between them. CDR3 DNA sequence: TGCGCCAGCAGCCAAGTGGCAGCGAATTCACCCCTCCACTTT. Translating gives CASSQVAANSPLHF.

The chain joins TRBV6-4 to TRBJ1-5; D unclear. The CDR3 runs 13 residues. The V end was cut by 4 bases, the J end by 0 bases, with 4 bases between. CDR1 is MRHNA, CDR2 SNTAGT, per germline. The DNA for the CDR3 is TGTGCCAGCAGTGTCGATAGCAATCAGCCCCAGCATTTT. Protein: CASSVDSNQPQHF.

The chain uses TRBV2 and TRBJ1-4, with a possible D match to TRBD1 (5 bases). CDR1 and CDR2 (germline): SNHLY, FYNNEI. Trimming took off 10 bases at V and 6 bases at J, with 12 bases between the two ends. The CDR3 spans 12 residues. The CDR3 loop is CATQQAYEKLFF. The DNA of the CDR3 is TGTGCCACCCAACAGGCTTATGAAAAACTGTTTTTT.

The chain has TRBV4-1 and TRBJ1-5; no definite D call. V dropped 1 base and J dropped 3 bases, with 10 bases sitting between them. Germline CDR1 is MGHRA and CDR2 is YSYEKL. The CDR3 is 15 amino acids. For the CDR3, the DNA is TGCGCCAGCAGCCAAGTCGGTCCTTTCAATCAGCCCCAGCATTTT. As protein: CASSQVGPFNQPQHF.

The chain couples TRBV14 to TRBJ2-5; unclear D gene. Germline V gene data show CDR1 as SGHDN and CDR2 as FVKESK. Trimming shortened V by 1 base and J by 5 bases, and 14 bases separated the two germline ends. The CDR3 covers 15 residues. The CDR3 DNA reads as TGTGCCAGCAGCCAAGGAGTGAGATCGAGGGAGACCCAGTACTTC. Translation gives CASSQGVRSRETQYF. The full variable domain, in which reference TRBV14 and TRBJ2-5 provide the parts outside the CDR3, is EAGVTQFPSHSVIEKGQTVTLRCDPISGHDNLYWYRRVMGKEIKFLLHFVKESKQDESGMPNNRFLAERTGGTYSTLKVQPAELEDSGVYFCASSQGVRSRETQYFGPGTRLLVL.

The V and J genes are TRBV4-1 and TRBJ2-3, with a weak D call TRBD2 (5 bases). Germline V CDR1 and CDR2: MGHRA, YSYEKL. The CDR3 covers 17 residues. Trimming shortened V by 3 bases and J by 0 bases, and 16 bases separated the two germline ends. CDR3 bases: TGCGCCAGCAGCCACTCGGGAAACGAGCGGAGCACAGATACGCAGTATTTT. It yields the protein CASSHSGNERSTDTQYF.

The genes are TRBV5-1 and TRBJ2-7; no reliable D call. The V end lost 0 bases, the J end lost 2 bases, and 12 bases lay between the germline ends. This CDR3 region has 15 residues. The V gene's germline CDR1 is SGHRS and CDR2 YFSETQ. CDR3 sequence (DNA): TGCGCCAGCAGCTTGGTGGCACTCCCACCCTACGAGCAGTACTTC. This sequence encodes CASSLVALPPYEQYF.

The rearrangement joins TRBV18 to TRBJ1-2; the D is unclear. The length of the CDR3 is 14 residues. With 7 bases removed from V and 4 bases from J, the gap between germline ends came to 16 bases. CDR1 is KGHSH, CDR2 LQKENI, per germline. In nucleotides, the CDR3 is TGTGCCAGCTGGCGTCCGTGGCAGCTCTATGGCTACACCTTC. As protein: CASWRPWQLYGYTF.

J is TRBJ1-1 and V is TRBV19, with TRBD1 identical over 7 bases. This CDR3 is 14 amino acids long. Germline trimming cut 6 bases from V and 4 bases from J; bases unmatched to any gene: 8. Germline V gene sequence: CDR1 LNHDA, CDR2 SQIVND (reference sequence). This CDR3 is CASSPAGGSTEAFF. Written as DNA, the CDR3 is TGTGCCAGTAGCCCGGCAGGGGGGAGCACTGAAGCTTTCTTT.

The chain links TRBV5-6 to TRBJ2-5; 13 positions match TRBD2. The CDR3 loop spans 15 amino acids. Germline CDR1 is SGHDT and CDR2 is YYEEEE. J lost 5 bases, V lost 3 bases, and 4 bases had no gene match. This CDR3 reads CASSYPLAGGETQYF. The CDR3 DNA sequence: TGTGCCAGCAGCTATCCACTAGCGGGAGGGGAGACCCAGTACTTC.

The chain uses TRBV28 and TRBJ2-3; D uncertain. Germline values: CDR1 MDHEN, CDR2 SYDVKM. The CDR3 extends over 17 amino acids. Trimming removed 6 bases at V and 4 bases at J, with 23 bases between. The DNA of the CDR3 is TGTGCCAGCAGGGACGCGGTGGGCACCGCTAGGTCAGATACGCAGTATTTT. The encoded protein is CASRDAVGTARSDTQYF.

This clone appeared once. This chain uses TRBV27 with TRBJ2-6, with 12 bases identical to TRBD1. In germline, CDR1 is MNHEY, CDR2 SMNVEV (reference sequence). The junction had 4 bases not matched to a gene; V was cut back by 6 bases and J by 4 bases. This CDR3 spans 16 amino acids. CDR3 loop: CASRPGQGAGANVLTF. The CDR3 DNA sequence: TGTGCCAGCAGACCGGGACAGGGGGCAGGGGCCAACGTCCTGACTTTC.

This clone was seen more than once but under ten times. J is TRBJ1-1 and V is TRBV7-9; D is unresolved. Germline V gene data show CDR1 as SEHNR and CDR2 as FQNEAQ (reference sequence). The CDR3 length is 14 residues. V was trimmed by 6 bases and J by 1 base, leaving 12 bases between them. CDR3 DNA: TGTGCCAGCAGACTGTTCGACGGGAACACTGAAGCTTTCTTT. This gives the protein CASRLFDGNTEAFF.